This TCR beta chain was recovered during a study of T cells in Graves' hyperthyroidism and ophthalmopathy. This clonotype was found many times. The CDR3 has 14 amino acids. Trimming took 4 bases from V and 7 from J, leaving 16 bases between them. Germline loops: CDR1 GTSNPN, CDR2 SVGIG (reference sequence). The diagnostic basis comprised clinical symptoms, serum thyroxine and TRAb, thyroid ultrasound and orbital computed tomography. Fresh 10 ml peripheral blood yielded PBMCs. Amplification targeted TCR beta CDR3 regions from RNA transcripts. RT-PCR in the first round (using the HTBI primer set) targeted the TCR CDR3. TCRdb processed the multiplex PCR reads anew with MiXCR; each CDR3 protein has one entry. The table has 250,000 to 350,000 distinct CDR3 sequences, approximately 15% seen once.

The receptor comes from a young man with Graves' hyperthyroidism. The chain combines TRBV30 with TRBJ2-2, with D maybe TRBD1 (5 bases). The sample was blood. The chain's CDR3 is CAWMWKGADGELFF. CDR3 DNA: TGTGCCTGGATGTGGAAAGGGGCGGACGGGGAGCTGTTTTTT.